The subject of this entry is one T cell receptor (beta chain). This sample stems from a study of blood T cell repertoires in COVID-19. Study-level information: PBMCs, B-cell-depleted T cells, or T cells provided the cDNA or gDNA that made up the material.

The CDR3 sequence is 15 residues long. V was pared by 4 bases and J by 2 bases, with 6 bases of the junction left unmatched. Germline loops: CDR1 SGHDT, CDR2 YYEEEE. Profiling relied on immunoSEQ multiplex PCR, and the TCRdb table lists in-frame clones only, not all of them. Altogether around 170,000 clones are present, more than 80% being singletons, with the ten largest covering around 2.9%. The chain joins TRBV5-6 to TRBJ2-3, with TRBD1 matching 8 bases. This receptor was obtained from a man aged 60 to 75 with acute or convalescent COVID-19. Sequenced: peripheral blood. CDR3 in amino acids: CASSPWDRITDTQYF. The DNA of the CDR3 is TGTGCCAGCAGCCCGTGGGACAGGATCACAGATACGCAGTATTTT.